A selection of T cell receptor beta chains follows, all from one sample in a study of T cell responses to AZD1222 COVID-19 vaccine. Here immunoSEQ multiplex PCR was the method, and the copy in TCRdb shows in-frame clones only, minus some. The data contain about 100,000 clones, around 87% of them singletons. The input for sequencing was peripheral blood, taken on day 0 of AZD1222 vaccination. These receptors all come from an adult in good health. CDR3s include the opening cysteine and the closing phenylalanine or tryptophan. The order of the fields is CDR3 length, V gene, clone size, D gene, J gene, CDR3 DNA, CDR3 protein. D genes are given only for firm matches. Only part of the rows carry a size: once, few, many, or a class if the clone is expanded.

19	TRBV7-2	NA	TRBD2	TRBJ2-1	TGTGCCAGCAGCTTACGGGTCCTAGCGGGGGGGCGTTCCTACAATGAGCAGTTCTTC	CASSLRVLAGGRSYNEQFF
14	TRBV16	NA	TRBD1	TRBJ1-2	TGTGCCAGCAGCCGAGGACAGGGGAACTATGGCTACACCTTC	CASSRGQGNYGYTF
18	TRBV15	NA	TRBD2	TRBJ2-1	TGTGCCACCAGCAGAGGGTGGAGGTGGGGACTAGCGAACAATGAGCAGTTCTTC	CATSRGWRWGLANNEQFF
17	TRBV5-8	NA	NA	TRBJ1-2	TGTGCCAGCAGCTACCTACTGAGGGCAGCCGGGGGAGGTGGCTACACCTTC	CASSYLLRAAGGGGYTF
16	TRBV6-2/TRBV6-3	NA	NA	TRBJ1-2	TGTGCCAGCAGTTCACGGCATGGTGGTCGAGTCGATGGCTACACCTTC	CASSSRHGGRVDGYTF
13	TRBV12-3/TRBV12-4	medium-sized	NA	TRBJ1-6	TGTGCCAGCAGTACCCACCATAGTTCACCCCTCCACTTT	CASSTHHSSPLHF
12	TRBV6-2/TRBV6-3	NA	NA	TRBJ2-7	TGTGCCAGCAGTTACAGCAGCTACGAGCAGTACTTC	CASSYSSYEQYF
16	TRBV3-1/TRBV3-2	NA	NA	TRBJ1-6	TGTGCCAGCAGCCAAGACGGCAGGGCTGGGAATTCACCCCTCCACTTT	CASSQDGRAGNSPLHF
16	TRBV7-9	NA	NA	TRBJ2-3	TGTGCCAGCAGCCAAATTTTCGGGGGCTACACAGATACGCAGTATTTT	CASSQIFGGYTDTQYF
15	TRBV2	NA	TRBD1	TRBJ2-2	TGTGCCAGCAGTGAGGGACAGGGTGAAACCGGGGAGCTGTTTTTT	CASSEGQGETGELFF
13	TRBV28	NA	TRBD1	TRBJ2-7	TGTGCCAGCAGACCAGGGGGTCACTACGAGCAGTACTTC	CASRPGGHYEQYF
16	TRBV28	NA	TRBD1	TRBJ1-5	TGTGCCAGCAGTTTAGGGGCAGGGGGCGGGAATCAGCCCCAGCATTTT	CASSLGAGGGNQPQHF
15	TRBV4-3	NA	NA	TRBJ1-1	TGCGCCAGCAGCCCGATAGCGGGCAGGGCGACTGAAGCTTTCTTT	CASSPIAGRATEAFF
15	TRBV5-6	NA	NA	TRBJ2-1	TGTGCCAGCAGCTCCTCCGGGTACGTACGTAATGAGCAGTTCTTC	CASSSSGYVRNEQFF
14	TRBV7-6	NA	NA	TRBJ1-1	TGTGCCAGCAGCTTCGAGGGCAGGCACACTGAAGCTTTCTTT	CASSFEGRHTEAFF
16	TRBV7-2	once	NA	TRBJ2-4	TGTGCCAGCAGTCCAAGGCTGGACGGAGCCAAAAACATTCAGTACTTC	CASSPRLDGAKNIQYF
13	TRBV5-5	NA	NA	TRBJ1-2	TGTGCCAGCAGCTCGTTAGCTAACTATGGCTACACCTTC	CASSSLANYGYTF
15	TRBV20-1	NA	TRBD1	TRBJ1-5	TGCAGTGCTAGTGACCGGGACAGGGGGCAACAGCCCCAGCATTTT	CSASDRDRGQQPQHF
13	TRBV7-2	NA	NA	TRBJ1-3	TGTGCCAGCAGCCCCACGTCCGGGGGCACCATATATTTT	CASSPTSGGTIYF
13	TRBV7-9	NA	TRBD2	TRBJ2-5	TGTGCCAGCAGCTTGAGCGGGGGCGGGACCCAGTACTTC	CASSLSGGGTQYF
13	TRBV5-6	NA	NA	TRBJ2-7	TGTGCCAGCAGCCCTTCCCAGTCTTACGAGCAGTACTTC	CASSPSQSYEQYF
13	TRBV29-1	few	NA	TRBJ1-4	TGCAGCGCCGAGACAGGTCCTAATGAAAAACTGTTTTTT	CSAETGPNEKLFF
18	TRBV3-1/TRBV3-2	NA	NA	TRBJ1-2	TGTGCCAGCAGCCAAGAATCAGTGAGGGGGGTAATTGACTATGGCTACACCTTC	CASSQESVRGVIDYGYTF
15	TRBV5-4	NA	NA	TRBJ1-2	TGTGCCAGCAGTCCTCCGGCAGGGAGTCAAGATGGCTACACCTTC	CASSPPAGSQDGYTF
14	TRBV28	NA	NA	TRBJ1-6	TGTGCCAGCACGAGGGGCCTTTATAATTCACCCCTCCACTTT	CASTRGLYNSPLHF
18	TRBV11-3	NA	NA	TRBJ2-1	TGTGCCAGCAGCTTAGATTCCGAACAGGGTAGCTCCTACAATGAGCAGTTCTTC	CASSLDSEQGSSYNEQFF
17	TRBV4-2	NA	TRBD1	TRBJ2-1	TGTGCCAGCAGCCCCAGGACAGGGGGGGAAGGAGTGCATGAGCAGTTCTTC	CASSPRTGGEGVHEQFF
14	TRBV18	NA	NA	TRBJ1-2	TGTGCCAGCTCACCACAGGGACACCAGTTTGGCTACACCTTC	CASSPQGHQFGYTF
15	TRBV2	NA	NA	TRBJ1-5	TGTGCCAGCAGTCCGGGAAGTGGAACAGGACAGCCCCAGCATTTT	CASSPGSGTGQPQHF
13	TRBV7-3	NA	NA	TRBJ2-5	TGTGCCAGCAGCATGGGACTTCAAGAGACCCAGTACTTC	CASSMGLQETQYF
15	TRBV24-1	NA	NA	TRBJ2-3	TGTGCCACCAGAAGTAGGGGGGGGCCCGCAGATACGCAGTATTTT	CATRSRGGPADTQYF
14	TRBV6-2/TRBV6-3	NA	NA	TRBJ1-5	TGTGCCAGCAGTTACTTTGCCCCGGGACAGCCCCAGCATTTT	CASSYFAPGQPQHF
15	TRBV6-1	once	NA	TRBJ1-1	TGTGCCAGCAGTGAAAACTACATGTTACAGGGTGAAGCTTTCTTT	CASSENYMLQGEAFF